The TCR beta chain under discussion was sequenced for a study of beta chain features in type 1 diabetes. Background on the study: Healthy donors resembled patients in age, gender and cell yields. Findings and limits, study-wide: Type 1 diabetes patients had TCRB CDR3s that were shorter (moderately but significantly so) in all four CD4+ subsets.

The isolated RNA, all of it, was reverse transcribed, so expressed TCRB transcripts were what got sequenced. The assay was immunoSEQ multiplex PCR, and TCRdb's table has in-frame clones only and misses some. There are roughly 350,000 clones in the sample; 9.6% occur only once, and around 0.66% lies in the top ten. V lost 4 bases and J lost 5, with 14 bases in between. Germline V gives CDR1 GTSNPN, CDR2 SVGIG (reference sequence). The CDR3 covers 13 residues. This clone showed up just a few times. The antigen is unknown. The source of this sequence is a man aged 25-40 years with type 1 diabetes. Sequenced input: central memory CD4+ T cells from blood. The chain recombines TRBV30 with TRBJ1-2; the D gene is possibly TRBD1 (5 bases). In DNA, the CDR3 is TGTGCCTGGACCAGGCAGGGCGGTTATGGCTACACCTTC. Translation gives CAWTRQGGYGYTF.